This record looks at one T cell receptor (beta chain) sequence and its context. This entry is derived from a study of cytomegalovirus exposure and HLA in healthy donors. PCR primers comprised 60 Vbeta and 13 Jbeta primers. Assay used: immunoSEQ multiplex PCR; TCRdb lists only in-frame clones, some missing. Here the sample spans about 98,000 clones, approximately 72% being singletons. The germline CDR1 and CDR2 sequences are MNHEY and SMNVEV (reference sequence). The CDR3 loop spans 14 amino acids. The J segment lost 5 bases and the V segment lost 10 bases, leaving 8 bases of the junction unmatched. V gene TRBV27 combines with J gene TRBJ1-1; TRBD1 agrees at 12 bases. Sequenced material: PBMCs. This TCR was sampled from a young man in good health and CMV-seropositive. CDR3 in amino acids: CATGGTGGSTEAFF. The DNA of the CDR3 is TGTGCCACCGGGGGGACAGGGGGCTCGACTGAAGCTTTCTTT.